A selection of T cell receptor beta chains follows, all from one sample in a study of cytomegalovirus exposure and HLA in healthy donors. The method was immunoSEQ multiplex PCR; TCRdb's version includes in-frame clones alone and lacks a portion of them. The repertoire has roughly 120,000 clones, about four fifths of them found once; the top ten carry over 20%. Source material: PBMCs. The receptors originated from a man between 25 and 39 years old in good health and CMV-seropositive. Each CDR3 is given with its conserved first and last residue. Each record gives: D gene, V gene, J gene, CDR3 protein, CDR3 DNA. A D gene is named only where the DNA matches it firmly.

d_gene: TRBD2
v_gene: TRBV11-2
j_gene: TRBJ2-2
CDR3aa: CASSRGGGGLNTGELFF
CDR3nt: TGTGCCAGCAGCCGGGGGGGCGGGGGCCTGAACACCGGGGAGCTGTTTTTT

d_gene: TRBD1
v_gene: TRBV5-1
j_gene: TRBJ1-1
CDR3aa: CASSPQGGPEAFF
CDR3nt: TGCGCCAGCAGTCCACAGGGGGGCCCTGAAGCTTTCTTT

d_gene: TRBD2
v_gene: TRBV12-5
j_gene: TRBJ2-1
CDR3aa: CASGLVLAGSNEQFF
CDR3nt: TGTGCTAGTGGTTTGGTACTAGCGGGGAGCAATGAGCAGTTCTTC

d_gene: .
v_gene: TRBV21-1
j_gene: TRBJ1-1
CDR3aa: CATKQGVTYEAFF
CDR3nt: TGTGCCACCAAACAGGGTGTGACATATGAAGCTTTCTTT

d_gene: .
v_gene: TRBV5-1
j_gene: TRBJ1-3
CDR3aa: CASSLQDTGNTIYF
CDR3nt: TGCGCCAGCAGCTTGCAGGACACTGGAAACACCATATATTTT

d_gene: .
v_gene: TRBV28
j_gene: TRBJ1-6
CDR3aa: CASSAQGFGYNSPLHF
CDR3nt: TGTGCCAGCAGTGCTCAGGGCTTCGGATATAATTCACCCCTCCACTTT

d_gene: .
v_gene: TRBV2
j_gene: TRBJ1-6
CDR3aa: CASSLHNSPLHF
CDR3nt: TGTGCCAGCAGTCTCCATAATTCACCCCTCCACTTT

d_gene: TRBD1
v_gene: TRBV6-1
j_gene: TRBJ1-2
CDR3aa: CASSETPPWGTDYGYTF
CDR3nt: TGTGCCAGCAGTGAAACCCCCCCCTGGGGGACAGACTATGGCTACACCTTC

d_gene: .
v_gene: TRBV5-4
j_gene: TRBJ2-2
CDR3aa: CASSPNTGMNTGELFF
CDR3nt: TGTGCCAGCAGCCCTAATACAGGGATGAACACCGGGGAGCTGTTTTTT

d_gene: .
v_gene: TRBV6-6
j_gene: TRBJ1-1
CDR3aa: CASRLQVMNTEAFF
CDR3nt: TGTGCCAGCAGACTACAGGTTATGAACACTGAAGCTTTCTTT

d_gene: TRBD1
v_gene: TRBV5-4
j_gene: TRBJ1-2
CDR3aa: CASSFGTGKFQDGYTF
CDR3nt: TGTGCCAGCAGCTTTGGGACAGGGAAATTTCAAGATGGCTACACCTTC

d_gene: .
v_gene: TRBV5-4
j_gene: TRBJ2-1
CDR3aa: CASSFPELRYNEQFF
CDR3nt: TGTGCCAGCAGCTTCCCCGAGCTTCGCTACAATGAGCAGTTCTTC

d_gene: .
v_gene: TRBV5-1
j_gene: TRBJ1-4
CDR3aa: CASSSTGRGVNEKLFF
CDR3nt: TGCGCCAGCAGCTCGACAGGTCGGGGGGTTAATGAAAAACTGTTTTTT

d_gene: .
v_gene: TRBV7-2
j_gene: TRBJ2-2
CDR3aa: CASSKTSGNTGELFF
CDR3nt: TGTGCCAGCAGTAAAACTTCAGGGAACACCGGGGAGCTGTTTTTT

d_gene: .
v_gene: TRBV30
j_gene: TRBJ1-1
CDR3aa: CATRGTEAFF
CDR3nt: TGTGCCACCAGAGGCACTGAAGCTTTCTTT

d_gene: .
v_gene: TRBV11-2
j_gene: TRBJ1-2
CDR3aa: CASSPGAGLYGYTF
CDR3nt: TGTGCCAGCAGTCCCGGTGCGGGTCTCTATGGCTACACCTTC

d_gene: .
v_gene: TRBV18
j_gene: TRBJ2-2
CDR3aa: CASSPGQATNTGELFF
CDR3nt: TGTGCCAGCTCACCAGGGCAGGCCACAAACACCGGGGAGCTGTTTTTT

d_gene: .
v_gene: TRBV6-5
j_gene: TRBJ1-5
CDR3aa: CASSYTGRAQPQHF
CDR3nt: TGTGCCAGCAGTTATACAGGGAGGGCTCAGCCCCAGCATTTT

d_gene: .
v_gene: TRBV9
j_gene: TRBJ1-3
CDR3aa: CASSVTPGWGGTGNTIYF
CDR3nt: TGTGCCAGCAGCGTAACCCCGGGATGGGGGGGCACTGGAAACACCATATATTTT

d_gene: TRBD1
v_gene: TRBV5-6
j_gene: TRBJ2-1
CDR3aa: CASSLGQGAFF
CDR3nt: TGTGCCAGCAGCTTGGGACAGGGGGCGTTCTTC